The rows below give T cell receptor beta chains drawn from one sample of a study of T cell responses to AZD1222 COVID-19 vaccine. Measured with immunoSEQ multiplex PCR; TCRdb has only the in-frame clones, and not every one. The sample lists about 120,000 clones; roughly nine tenths were seen once. The source was peripheral blood, collected on day 0 of AZD1222 vaccination. The receptor set was obtained from an adult in good health. Each CDR3 is given with its conserved first and last residue. D genes are given only for firm matches. Where a row states a size, it is once, few, many or the class of an expanded clone; other rows omit it.

J | D | V | size | DNA | CDR3
TRBJ2-7 | . | TRBV9 | once | TGTGCCAGCAGCGTGGGGAGGGGGAGCTCCTACGAGCAGTACTTC | CASSVGRGSSYEQYF
TRBJ1-5 | TRBD1 | TRBV6-6 | once | TGTGCCAGCAGTCTCTCCAGGACAGGGGAGCAGCATTTT | CASSLSRTGEQHF
TRBJ2-2 | . | TRBV12-5 | once | TGTGCTAGTGTTTCCGGGAGTTTGAACACCGGGGAGCTGTTTTTT | CASVSGSLNTGELFF
TRBJ2-2 | . | TRBV2 | . | TGTGCCAGCAGTGAGGCACTAGCCTTAACCGGGGAGCTGTTTTTT | CASSEALALTGELFF
TRBJ1-5 | . | TRBV28 | . | TGTGCCAGCAGTTTCGAGTTGGGGGTCGCCAATCAGCCCCAGCATTTT | CASSFELGVANQPQHF
TRBJ1-1 | . | TRBV12-3/TRBV12-4 | . | TGTGCCAGCAGTTTTGGCACTGAAGCTTTCTTT | CASSFGTEAFF
TRBJ2-1 | . | TRBV12-3/TRBV12-4 | . | TGTGCCAGCAGTTTAGCCCCTGGAAATGAGCAGTTCTTC | CASSLAPGNEQFF
TRBJ1-6 | . | TRBV3-1/TRBV3-2 | . | TGTGCCAGCAGCCAAGTGGACAGCGGTTCACCCCTCCACTTT | CASSQVDSGSPLHF
TRBJ2-2 | . | TRBV7-6 | . | TGTGCCAGCAGCTTGGAGGCCCCAGGTCGGGAGCTGTTTTTT | CASSLEAPGRELFF
TRBJ2-3 | . | TRBV6-1 | . | TGTGCCAGCAGTGACACTAGAAGACCCACAGATACGCAGTATTTT | CASSDTRRPTDTQYF
TRBJ2-5 | . | TRBV5-5 | . | TGTGCCAGCAGCTCGGAAGGACGGACCCAAGAGACCCAGTACTTC | CASSSEGRTQETQYF
TRBJ2-2 | . | TRBV6-6 | . | TGTGCCAGCAGTTACTCGCCCATCACCGGGGAGCTGTTTTTT | CASSYSPITGELFF
TRBJ1-2 | . | TRBV18 | . | TGTGCCAGCTCACCGGGGGATGGCTACACCTTC | CASSPGDGYTF
TRBJ1-2 | . | TRBV5-1 | . | TGCGCCAGCAACGAAGGTGCCAGGAGATATGGCTACACCTTC | CASNEGARRYGYTF
TRBJ2-5 | . | TRBV14 | once | TGTGCCAGCAGCCCCACATACACAGGGTCAAGGGGGACCCAGTACTTC | CASSPTYTGSRGTQYF
TRBJ1-2 | . | TRBV2 | . | TGTGCCAGCAGTTACGGACAGAACTATGGCTACACCTTC | CASSYGQNYGYTF
TRBJ2-2 | . | TRBV9 | . | TGTGCCAGCAGCGGGGAAGGGACATCCCTGGGCACCGGGGAGCTGTTTTTT | CASSGEGTSLGTGELFF
TRBJ2-1 | . | TRBV7-9 | . | TGTGCCAGCAGCTACCCCGAGAGATCCTACAATGAGCAGTTCTTC | CASSYPERSYNEQFF
TRBJ1-1 | . | TRBV5-1 | . | TGCGCCAGCAGCCTTATGCTCCTCGGGGACACTGAAGCTTTCTTT | CASSLMLLGDTEAFF
TRBJ2-5 | . | TRBV30 | once | TGTGCCTGGAGTGTCGATTGGGAGACCCAGTACTTC | CAWSVDWETQYF
TRBJ2-7 | TRBD1 | TRBV28 | . | TGTGCCAGCAGTTTGCCAGGGGGCGCGAGGGAGCAGTACTTC | CASSLPGGAREQYF
TRBJ2-7 | . | TRBV5-3 | once | TGTGCCAGAAGCCGTCTTACCGGAAAGCGAGAGCAGTACTTC | CARSRLTGKREQYF
TRBJ2-2 | . | TRBV18 | . | TGTGCCAGCTCACCGAGAGACACCCTGAACACCGGGGAGCTGTTTTTT | CASSPRDTLNTGELFF
TRBJ1-3 | . | TRBV6-5 | . | TGTGCCAGCAGTATAACAGGGTCTGGAAACACCATATATTTT | CASSITGSGNTIYF
TRBJ2-5 | . | TRBV15 | once | TGTGCCACCAGCAGACTCATCGAAGAGACCCAGTACTTC | CATSRLIEETQYF
TRBJ2-7 | TRBD1 | TRBV29-1 | . | TGCAGTTGCAGTCCCGGGACAGGGTTCTACGAGCAGTACTTC | CSCSPGTGFYEQYF
TRBJ1-6 | . | TRBV19 | . | TGTGCCAGTAGTGTTTTTCGGCGACAGGCCGATAATTCACCCCTCCACTTT | CASSVFRRQADNSPLHF
TRBJ2-7 | . | TRBV7-3 | . | TGTGCCAGCAGCTTAAAAGGTCTGGGATACAGGGACCTGAACTTC | CASSLKGLGYRDLNF
TRBJ1-1 | . | TRBV6-5 | . | TGTGCCAGCAGTTACTCTGGAAGGGTATCTGAAGCTTTCTTT | CASSYSGRVSEAFF
TRBJ2-1 | TRBD2 | TRBV7-2 | . | TGTGCCAGCAGCCCAACAACTAGCGCCGCTGAGCAGTTCTTC | CASSPTTSAAEQFF
TRBJ1-1 | . | TRBV6-5 | . | TGTGCCAGCAGGGAGACCTTGAACACTGAAGCTTTCTTT | CASRETLNTEAFF
TRBJ1-5 | TRBD1 | TRBV5-8 | . | TGTGCCAGCAGCGCGGCAGGGGGCTTGGGGCCCCAGCATTTT | CASSAAGGLGPQHF
TRBJ1-3 | . | TRBV5-6 | . | TGTGCCAGCAGCTTGTACCGTCCTGGAAACACCATATATTTT | CASSLYRPGNTIYF
TRBJ1-1 | . | TRBV18 | . | TGTGCCAGCTCACTAAAAGGGGCCCTGAACACTGAAGCTTTCTTT | CASSLKGALNTEAFF
TRBJ2-3 | . | TRBV6-5 | few | TGTGCCAGCGCGAGGGAGAATACGCAGTATTTT | CASARENTQYF
TRBJ1-2 | . | TRBV9 | . | TGTGCCAGCAGCCCCCGACAGGCATTAGATTATGGCTACACCTTC | CASSPRQALDYGYTF
TRBJ1-1 | . | TRBV27 | . | TGTGCCAGCAGTTTAAAGGCGAGTGGCGGCACTGAAGCTTTCTTT | CASSLKASGGTEAFF
TRBJ2-2 | TRBD1 | TRBV27 | few | TGTGCCAGCAGTTTAAAAGGGACAGGGGGTTTTACCGGGGAGCTGTTTTTT | CASSLKGTGGFTGELFF
TRBJ1-3 | . | TRBV11-2 | . | TGTGCCAGCAGCCCCCTACAGGGCTCTGGAAACACCATATATTTT | CASSPLQGSGNTIYF
TRBJ2-3 | TRBD1 | TRBV9 | . | TGTGCCAGCAGCGTAGACCAGGGGGGCACAGATACGCAGTATTTT | CASSVDQGGTDTQYF
TRBJ1-2 | . | TRBV7-3 | . | TGTGCCAGCAGCCCGGACGTGGGCTATGGCTACACCTTC | CASSPDVGYGYTF
TRBJ1-2 | TRBD1 | TRBV11-2 | . | TGTGCCAGCAGCGTACGGGACAGAGCTAACTATGGCTACACCTTC | CASSVRDRANYGYTF
TRBJ1-5 | TRBD1 | TRBV7-9 | . | TGTGCCAGCAGCTTAGGGTTGGACAGGGGAAAGAAACAGCCCCAGCATTTT | CASSLGLDRGKKQPQHF
TRBJ2-1 | . | TRBV19 | . | TGTGCCAGTAGTATAGTAGCAGGGCTTACATCCACCGGATGGGATGAGCAGTTCTTC | CASSIVAGLTSTGWDEQFF
TRBJ1-2 | . | TRBV5-1 | . | TGCGCCAGCCAGCAGGACCCTAACTATGGCTACACCTTC | CASQQDPNYGYTF
TRBJ1-4 | TRBD1 | TRBV18 | . | TGTGCCAGCTCACCATACACCGGGACAGGGAATGAAAAACTGTTTTTT | CASSPYTGTGNEKLFF
TRBJ1-5 | TRBD1 | TRBV28 | . | TGTGCCAGCAGTTTGGGGACAGGGAGTTACTTTGGCAATCAGCCCCAGCATTTT | CASSLGTGSYFGNQPQHF
TRBJ1-2 | . | TRBV25-1 | . | TGTGCCAGCAGTGAATCCGGGGGTAGAAAGGGCTACACCTTC | CASSESGGRKGYTF